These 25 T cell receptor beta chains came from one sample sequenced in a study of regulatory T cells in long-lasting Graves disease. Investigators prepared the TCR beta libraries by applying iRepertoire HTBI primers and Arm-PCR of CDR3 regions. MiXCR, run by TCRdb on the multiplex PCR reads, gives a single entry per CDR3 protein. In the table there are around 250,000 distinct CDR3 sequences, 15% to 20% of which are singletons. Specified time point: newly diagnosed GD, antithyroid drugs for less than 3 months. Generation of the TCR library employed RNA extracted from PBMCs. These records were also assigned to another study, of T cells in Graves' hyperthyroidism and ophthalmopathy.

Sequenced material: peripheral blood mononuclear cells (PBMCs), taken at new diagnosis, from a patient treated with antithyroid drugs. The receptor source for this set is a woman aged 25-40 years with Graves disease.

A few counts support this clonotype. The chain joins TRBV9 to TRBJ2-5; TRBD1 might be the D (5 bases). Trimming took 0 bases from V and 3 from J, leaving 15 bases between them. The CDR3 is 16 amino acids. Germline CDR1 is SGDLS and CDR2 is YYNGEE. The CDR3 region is CASSVGDRTNEETQYF. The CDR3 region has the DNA TGTGCCAGCAGCGTAGGAGACAGAACAAATGAAGAGACCCAGTACTTC.

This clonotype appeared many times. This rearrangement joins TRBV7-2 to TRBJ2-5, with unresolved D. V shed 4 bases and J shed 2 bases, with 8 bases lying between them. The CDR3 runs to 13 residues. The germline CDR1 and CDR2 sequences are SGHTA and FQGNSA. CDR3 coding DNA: TGTGCCAGCAGCTGGGTCGGGCAAGAGACCCAGTACTTC. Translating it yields CASSWVGQETQYF.

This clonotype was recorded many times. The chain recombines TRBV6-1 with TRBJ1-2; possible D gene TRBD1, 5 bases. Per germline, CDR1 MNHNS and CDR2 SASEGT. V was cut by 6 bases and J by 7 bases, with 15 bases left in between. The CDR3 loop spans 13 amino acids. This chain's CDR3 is CASRAGDGVGYTF. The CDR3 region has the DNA TGTGCCAGCAGGGCCGGGGACGGAGTTGGCTACACCTTC.

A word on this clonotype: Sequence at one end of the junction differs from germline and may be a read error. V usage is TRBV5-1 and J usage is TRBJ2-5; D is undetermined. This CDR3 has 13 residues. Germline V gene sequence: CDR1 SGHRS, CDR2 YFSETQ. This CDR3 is CASNLQDQETQYF. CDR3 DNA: TGCGCCAGCAACTTGCAAGACCAAGAGACCCAGTACTTC.

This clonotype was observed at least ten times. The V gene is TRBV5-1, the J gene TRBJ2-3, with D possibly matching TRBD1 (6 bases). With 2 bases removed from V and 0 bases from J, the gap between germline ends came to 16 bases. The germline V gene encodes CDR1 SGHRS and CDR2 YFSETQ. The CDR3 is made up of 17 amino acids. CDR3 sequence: CASSLTGLSISTDTQYF. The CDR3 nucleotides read TGCGCCAGCAGCTTAACAGGGTTGTCGATTAGCACAGATACGCAGTATTTT. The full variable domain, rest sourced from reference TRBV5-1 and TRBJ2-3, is KAGVTQTPRYLIKTRGQQVTLSCSPISGHRSVSWYQQTPGQGLQFLFEYFSETQRNKGNFPGRFSGRQFSNSRSEMNVSTLELGDSALYLCASSLTGLSISTDTQYFGPGTRLTVL.

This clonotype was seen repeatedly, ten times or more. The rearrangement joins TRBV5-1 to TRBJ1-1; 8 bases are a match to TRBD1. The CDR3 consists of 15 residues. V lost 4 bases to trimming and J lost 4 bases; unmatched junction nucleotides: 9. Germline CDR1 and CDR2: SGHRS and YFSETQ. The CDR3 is CASSRTGGSGTEAFF. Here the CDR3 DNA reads TGCGCCAGCAGCAGAACAGGGGGGAGTGGCACTGAAGCTTTCTTT.

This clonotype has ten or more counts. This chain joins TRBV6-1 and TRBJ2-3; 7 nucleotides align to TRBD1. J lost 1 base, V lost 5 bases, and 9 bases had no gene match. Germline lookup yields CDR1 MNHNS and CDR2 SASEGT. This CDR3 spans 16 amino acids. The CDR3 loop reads CASSPWDSEGTDTQYF. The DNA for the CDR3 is TGTGCCAGCAGTCCCTGGGACAGCGAGGGCACAGATACGCAGTATTTT.

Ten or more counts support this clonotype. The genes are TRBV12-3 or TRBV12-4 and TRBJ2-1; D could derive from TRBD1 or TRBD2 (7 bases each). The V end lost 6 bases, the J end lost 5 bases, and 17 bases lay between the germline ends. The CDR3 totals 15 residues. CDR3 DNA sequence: TGTGCCAGCAGCCTGACAGGGAGGGCCCACAATGAGCAGTTCTTC. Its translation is CASSLTGRAHNEQFF.

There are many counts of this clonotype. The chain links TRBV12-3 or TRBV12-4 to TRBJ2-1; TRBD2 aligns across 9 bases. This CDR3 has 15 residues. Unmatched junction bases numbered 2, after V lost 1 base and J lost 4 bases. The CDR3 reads CASSLESGGYNEQFF. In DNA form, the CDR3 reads TGTGCCAGCAGTTTAGAAAGCGGGGGGTACAATGAGCAGTTCTTC.

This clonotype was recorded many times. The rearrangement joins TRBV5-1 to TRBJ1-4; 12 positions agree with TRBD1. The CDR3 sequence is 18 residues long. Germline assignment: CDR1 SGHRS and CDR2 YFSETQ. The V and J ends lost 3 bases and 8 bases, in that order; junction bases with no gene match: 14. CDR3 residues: CASSSSGTGGQFPEKLFF. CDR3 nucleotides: TGCGCCAGCAGCTCCTCCGGGACAGGGGGCCAATTCCCCGAAAAACTGTTTTTT.

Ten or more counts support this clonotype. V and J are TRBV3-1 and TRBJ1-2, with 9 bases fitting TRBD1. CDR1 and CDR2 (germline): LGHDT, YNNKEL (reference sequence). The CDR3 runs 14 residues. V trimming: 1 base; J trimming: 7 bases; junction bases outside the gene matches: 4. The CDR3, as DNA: TGTGCCAGCAGCCAAGTACAGGGGGCGAGTGGCTACACCTTC. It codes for CASSQVQGASGYTF.

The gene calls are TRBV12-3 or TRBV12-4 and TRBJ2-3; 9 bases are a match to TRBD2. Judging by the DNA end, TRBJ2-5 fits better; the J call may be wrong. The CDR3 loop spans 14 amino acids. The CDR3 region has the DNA TGTGCCAGCAGTCCCCCAGGCGGGGGGGCGGCCCAGTACTTC. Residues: CASSPPGGGAAQYF.

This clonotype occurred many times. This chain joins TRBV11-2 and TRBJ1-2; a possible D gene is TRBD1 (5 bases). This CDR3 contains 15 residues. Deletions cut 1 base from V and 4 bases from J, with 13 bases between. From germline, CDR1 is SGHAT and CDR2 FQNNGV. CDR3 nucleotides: TGTGCCAGCAGCTTAGCAGGGCGTTTGGGCTATGGCTACACCTTC. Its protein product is CASSLAGRLGYGYTF.

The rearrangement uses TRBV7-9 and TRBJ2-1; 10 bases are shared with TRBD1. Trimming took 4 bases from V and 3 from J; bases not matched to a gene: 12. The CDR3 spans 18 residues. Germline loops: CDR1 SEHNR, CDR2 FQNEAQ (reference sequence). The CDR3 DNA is TGTGCCAGCAGCTCGACGCCGACAGGGGGCGCCTACTACAATGAGCAGTTCTTC. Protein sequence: CASSSTPTGGAYYNEQFF. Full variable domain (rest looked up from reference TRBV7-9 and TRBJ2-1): DTGVSQNPRHKITKRGQNVTFRCDPISEHNRLYWYRQTLGQGPEFLTYFQNEAQLEKSRLLSDRFSAERPKGSFSTLEIQRTEQGDSAMYLCASSSTPTGGAYYNEQFFGPGTRLTVL.

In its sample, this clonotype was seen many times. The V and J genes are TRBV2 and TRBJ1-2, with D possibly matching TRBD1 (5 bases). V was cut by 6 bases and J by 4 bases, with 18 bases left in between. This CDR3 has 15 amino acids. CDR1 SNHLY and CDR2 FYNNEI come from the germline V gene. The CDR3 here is CASSPKGTTFYGYTF. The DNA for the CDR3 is TGTGCCAGCAGCCCCAAGGGGACCACATTCTATGGCTACACCTTC.

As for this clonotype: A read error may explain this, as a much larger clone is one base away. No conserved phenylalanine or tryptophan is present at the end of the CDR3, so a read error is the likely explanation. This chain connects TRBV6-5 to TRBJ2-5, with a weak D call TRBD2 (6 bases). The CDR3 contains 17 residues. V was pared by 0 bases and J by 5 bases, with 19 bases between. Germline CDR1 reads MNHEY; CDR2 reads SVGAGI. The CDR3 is CASSYSGEVPNLETQYS. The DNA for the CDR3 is TGTGCCAGCAGTTACTCGGGGGAGGTACCCAATCTGGAGACCCAGTACTCC.

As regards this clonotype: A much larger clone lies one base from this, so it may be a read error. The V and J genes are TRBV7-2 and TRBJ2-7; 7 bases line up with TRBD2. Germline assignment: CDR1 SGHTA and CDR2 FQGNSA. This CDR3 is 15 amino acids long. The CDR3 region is CASSLGLALSYEQCF. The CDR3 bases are TGTGCCAGCAGCTTAGGACTAGCCCTCTCCTACGAGCAGTGCTTC.

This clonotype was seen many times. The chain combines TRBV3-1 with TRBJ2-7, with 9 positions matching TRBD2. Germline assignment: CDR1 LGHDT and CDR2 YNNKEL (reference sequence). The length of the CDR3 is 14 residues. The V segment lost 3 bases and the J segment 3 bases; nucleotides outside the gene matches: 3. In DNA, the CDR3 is TGTGCCAGCAGCCATAGCGGGGGTATCTACGAGCAGTACTTC. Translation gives CASSHSGGIYEQYF.

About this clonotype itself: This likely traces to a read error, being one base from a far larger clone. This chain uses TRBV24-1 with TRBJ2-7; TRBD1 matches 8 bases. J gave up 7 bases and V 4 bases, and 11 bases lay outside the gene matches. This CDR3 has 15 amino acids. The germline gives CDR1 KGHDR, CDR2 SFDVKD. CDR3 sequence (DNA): TGTGCCACCAGTGACCCCGGGACAGGTAACAATGAGCAGTACTTC. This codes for CATSDPGTGNNEQYF.

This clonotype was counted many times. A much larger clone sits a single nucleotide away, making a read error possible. CDR3 sequence (DNA): TGTGCCAGCTCACACGGGGGGGGCCCGGAAGCTTTCTTT. This encodes CASSHGGGPEAFF. The V call is TRBV18, the J call TRBJ1-1; tentative D call: TRBD1 (6 bases). This CDR3 comprises 13 residues. Germline-derived CDR1 and CDR2 are KGHSH and LQKENI. The V and J ends lost 4 bases and 8 bases respectively, with 14 bases between them. The full variable domain, in which reference TRBV18 and TRBJ1-1 provide the parts outside the CDR3, is NAGVMQNPRHLVRRRGQEARLRCSPMKGHSHVYWYRQLPEEGLKFMVYLQKENIIDESGMPKERFSAEFPKEGPSILRIQQVVRGDSAAYFCASSHGGGPEAFFGQGTRLTVV.

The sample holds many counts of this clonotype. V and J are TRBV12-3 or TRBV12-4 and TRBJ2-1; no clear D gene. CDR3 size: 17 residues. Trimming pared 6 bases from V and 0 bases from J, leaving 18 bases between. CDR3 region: CASRALGRTSSYNEQFF. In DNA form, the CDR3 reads TGTGCCAGCAGGGCCCTTGGGCGGACCAGCTCCTACAATGAGCAGTTCTTC.

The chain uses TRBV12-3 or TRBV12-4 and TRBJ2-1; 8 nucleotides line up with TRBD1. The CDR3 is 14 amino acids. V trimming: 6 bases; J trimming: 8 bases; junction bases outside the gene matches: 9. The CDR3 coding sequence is TGTGCCAGCAGGGGGACAGGCAGGTCTCATGAGCAGTTCTTC. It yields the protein CASRGTGRSHEQFF.

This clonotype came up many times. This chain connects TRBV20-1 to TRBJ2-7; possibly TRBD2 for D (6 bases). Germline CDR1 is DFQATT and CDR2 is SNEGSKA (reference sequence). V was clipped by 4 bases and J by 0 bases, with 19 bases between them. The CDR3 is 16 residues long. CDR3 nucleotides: TGCAGTGCTATCCCCCTCGGGGGTCAGAGCTCCTACGAGCAGTACTTC. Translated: CSAIPLGGQSSYEQYF.

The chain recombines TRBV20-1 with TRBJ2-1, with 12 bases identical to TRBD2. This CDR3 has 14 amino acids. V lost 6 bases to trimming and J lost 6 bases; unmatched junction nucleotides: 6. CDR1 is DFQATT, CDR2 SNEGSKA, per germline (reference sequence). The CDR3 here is CSATSSGGGNEQFF. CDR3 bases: TGCAGTGCCACTTCTAGCGGGGGGGGCAATGAGCAGTTCTTC.

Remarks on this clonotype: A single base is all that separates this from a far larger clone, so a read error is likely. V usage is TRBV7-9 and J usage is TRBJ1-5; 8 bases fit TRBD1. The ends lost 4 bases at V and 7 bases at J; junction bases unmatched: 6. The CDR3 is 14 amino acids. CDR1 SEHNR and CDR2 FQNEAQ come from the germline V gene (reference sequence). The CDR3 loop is CASSSGTGKQPQHF. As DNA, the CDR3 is TGTGCCAGCAGCTCCGGGACAGGAAAACAGCCCCAGCATTTT.